This TCR beta chain originates from a study of persistence of HIV-infected CD4 T cells. General study findings and limits: Compared with CD3/CD28-stimulated cells, CMV- and Gag-responding cells showed lower TCRbeta richness.

The stimulus was lysate of CMV-infected fibroblasts, 10 ug/mL. Sorting of responding CD4+ T cells relied on upregulated CD40 ligand together with CD69. Stimulated PBMCs had first been depleted of CD8+ T cells. Per the germline V gene, CDR1 is SGHVS and CDR2 is FQNEAQ. The CDR3 totals 15 residues. V was shortened by 1 base and J by 2 bases, with 9 bases between the two germline ends. A word on this clone: Its antigen remains unidentified.

This was the immunoSEQ version 4 assay in survey mode. TCRdb keeps only in-frame clones here, not all; method: immunoSEQ multiplex PCR. The sample has 15,000 to 20,000 clones, 65% seen once. The TCR sequence derives from an adult woman with HIV who was CMV-seropositive. The material sequenced was CD4+ T cells sorted from PBMCs after roughly 18-hour stimulation, taken from a patient who received antiretroviral therapy. V and J are TRBV7-8 and TRBJ1-3; D gene ambiguous. For the CDR3, the DNA is TGTGCCAGCAGCTTAGGGGGTGGGGCTGGAAACACCATATATTTT. Amino acid sequence: CASSLGGGAGNTIYF.